The 23 T cell receptor beta chains below were found in one sample sequenced in a study of T cells in Graves' hyperthyroidism and ophthalmopathy. Authors of the study amplified TCR beta CDR3 regions from RNA transcripts. TCR CDR3 regions were first amplified by RT-PCR with HTBI primers. A single record per CDR3 protein comes from TCRdb applying MiXCR to the multiplex PCR reads. The table lists 560,000 or so distinct CDR3 sequences, around 45% of them singletons, with about 8.2% in the top ten. Sequenced material: peripheral blood or thyroid tissue (not recorded which). The source is a woman aged 18-30 years with Graves' hyperthyroidism.

To note about this clonotype: Since no conserved phenylalanine or tryptophan closes the CDR3, a read error is the likely cause. The chain links TRBV10-3 to TRBJ2-5, with 9 bases identical to TRBD2. CDR1 is ENHRY and CDR2 is SYGVKD in the germline V gene. The length of the CDR3 is 16 residues. For the CDR3, the DNA is TGTGCCAGCAGTCCGCTAGCGGGATATGTAAAGAGAACCCAGTACCTC. It yields the protein CASSPLAGYVKRTQYL.

Only a few counts were recorded for this clonotype. The chain couples TRBV11-2 to TRBJ1-1; D gene unclear. Trimming cost V 7 bases and J 1 base, with 16 bases left between them. The CDR3 extends over 15 amino acids. Looked up from germline, CDR1 is SGHAT and CDR2 is FQNNGV. CDR3 loop: CASTALGHWNTEAFF. DNA of the CDR3: TGTGCCAGCACCGCTTTGGGCCACTGGAACACTGAAGCTTTCTTT.

This clonotype was seen more than once but under ten times. The chain has TRBV6-4 and TRBJ1-6, with 10 nucleotides matching TRBD1. CDR1 and CDR2 (germline): MRHNA, SNTAGT. V lost 3 bases, J lost 7 bases, and 3 bases stayed unmatched. This CDR3 comprises 15 residues. The CDR3 DNA reads TGTGCCAGCAGTGATTCGGGACAGGGGAATTCACCCCTCCACTTT. It is translated as CASSDSGQGNSPLHF.

CDR3 sequence reads: CSFRDRNSPLHF. CDR3 in DNA: TGCAGCTTCCGGGACAGAAATTCACCCCTCCACTTT. The gene calls are TRBV29-1 and TRBJ1-6; 7 bases agree with TRBD1. Trimming took 8 bases from V and 7 from J; bases not matched to a gene: 5. CDR1 is SQVTM, CDR2 ANQGSEA, per germline. The CDR3 extends over 12 amino acids. The full variable domain, its missing parts supplied by reference TRBV29-1 and TRBJ1-6, is SAVISQKPSRDICQRGTSLTIQCQVDSQVTMMFWYRQQPGQSLTLIATANQGSEATYESGFVIDKFPISRPNLTFSTLTVSNMSPEDSSIYLCSFRDRNSPLHFGNGTRLTVT.

This rearrangement joins TRBV9 to TRBJ2-7; 8 nucleotides align to TRBD1. The CDR3 runs 14 residues. J was trimmed by 3 bases and V by 1 base; bases with no gene match: 3. Germline V gene data show CDR1 as SGDLS and CDR2 as YYNGEE. The CDR3 protein is CASSVRTGCYEQYF. The CDR3 DNA sequence: TGTGCCAGCAGCGTACGGACAGGGTGCTACGAGCAGTACTTC.

This clonotype appeared a single time. The genes are TRBV7-2 and TRBJ2-5, with unresolved D. Germline CDR1 SGHTA, CDR2 FQGNSA. The V gene lost 4 bases and the J gene lost 5 bases, with 14 bases spanning the gap. CDR3 size: 14 residues. CDR3 loop: CASSSLIAGETQYF. In DNA form, the CDR3 reads TGTGCCAGCAGCTCACTAATCGCCGGGGAGACCCAGTACTTC.

Many counts were recorded for this clonotype. V usage is TRBV7-9 and J usage is TRBJ1-5; 7 bases align to TRBD1. CDR1 is SEHNR and CDR2 is FQNEAQ in the germline V gene (reference sequence). This CDR3 contains 15 residues. The V segment lost 3 bases and the J segment 0 bases; nucleotides outside the gene matches: 2. CDR3 loop: CASSFDRASNQPQHF. Here the CDR3 DNA reads TGTGCCAGCAGCTTCGACAGGGCTAGCAATCAGCCCCAGCATTTT.

J is TRBJ1-4 and V is TRBV19; D unclear. Germline V gene sequence: CDR1 LNHDA, CDR2 SQIVND (reference sequence). Trimming removed 0 bases from V and 8 bases from J, with 13 bases in between. The CDR3 consists of 15 residues. CDR3 nucleotides: TGTGCCAGTAGTATAGAAGGTACTTACGCCGAAAAACTGTTTTTT. This gives the protein CASSIEGTYAEKLFF.

This clonotype was seen ten or more times. The chain combines TRBV20-1 with TRBJ1-5; 7 nucleotides align to TRBD1. Trimming cost V 6 bases and J 3 bases; bases outside gene matches: 2. CDR1 and CDR2 (germline): DFQATT, SNEGSKA (reference sequence). The CDR3 length is 12 residues. The CDR3 is CSAGTANQPQHF. The CDR3, as DNA: TGCAGTGCAGGGACAGCCAATCAGCCCCAGCATTTT.

The chain joins TRBV2 to TRBJ2-5, with 8 bases fitting TRBD1. Germline CDR1 and CDR2: SNHLY and FYNNEI. This CDR3 region has 14 residues. With V trimmed by 6 bases and J by 1 base, 4 bases remained unmatched. For the CDR3, the DNA is TGTGCCAGCAGGGCTACAGGGGGCCAAGAGACCCAGTACTTC. As protein: CASRATGGQETQYF. Variable domain in full (rest from reference TRBV2 and TRBJ2-5): EPEVTQTPSHQVTQMGQEVILRCVPISNHLYFYWYRQILGQKVEFLVSFYNNEISEKSEIFDDQFSVERPDGSNFTLKIRSTKLEDSAMYFCASRATGGQETQYFGPGTRLLVL.

The chain links TRBV20-1 to TRBJ2-7; 13 bases map to TRBD2. CDR1 is DFQATT and CDR2 is SNEGSKA in the germline V gene (reference sequence). The CDR3 runs to 14 residues. V lost 6 bases, J lost 2 bases, and 4 bases stayed unmatched. In DNA, the CDR3 is TGCAGTGCGGGACTAGCGGGACGAACCTACGAGCAGTACTTC. This gives the protein CSAGLAGRTYEQYF.

The genes are TRBV19 and TRBJ2-3, with 7 bases matching TRBD1. The V and J ends lost 4 bases and 2 bases, in that order; junction bases with no gene match: 6. This CDR3 spans 15 amino acids. Germline lookup yields CDR1 LNHDA and CDR2 SQIVND (reference sequence). CDR3 region: CASSRSEGATDTQYF. In DNA, the CDR3 is TGTGCCAGTAGTAGGAGTGAGGGGGCCACAGATACGCAGTATTTT.

Note on this clonotype: The junction departs from the called germline gene at one end, perhaps through a read error. This sequence joins TRBV24-1 and TRBJ2-7; 11 positions agree with TRBD2. CDR1 KGHDR and CDR2 SFDVKD come from the germline V gene. The CDR3 has 16 residues. CDR3: CASSDPLSGRGYEQYF. CDR3 DNA: TGTGCCAGCAGTGATCCCCTTAGCGGGAGGGGATACGAGCAGTACTTC.

This clonotype was counted ten times or more. The rearrangement uses TRBV10-3 and TRBJ1-1; no clear D. CDR3 length: 13 amino acids. Looked up from germline, CDR1 is ENHRY and CDR2 is SYGVKD. V gave up 2 bases and J gave up 5 bases, with 9 bases separating them. The CDR3 DNA reads as TGTGCCATCAGTGAGCGATTGGTAACTGAAGCTTTCTTT. It codes for CAISERLVTEAFF.

This rearrangement joins TRBV14 to TRBJ2-7; tentative D call: TRBD1 (5 bases). Between the trimmed V and J ends, which lost 0 bases and 9 bases, there was a span of 15 bases. The CDR3 is 14 residues long. CDR1 and CDR2 (germline): SGHDN, FVKESK. CDR3: CASSQDPTGLSQYF. The CDR3 DNA sequence: TGTGCCAGCAGCCAAGATCCAACAGGCCTCTCGCAGTACTTC.

The chain combines TRBV15 with TRBJ1-1, with 9 nucleotides matching TRBD1. Per the germline V gene, CDR1 is LNHNV and CDR2 is YYDKDF (reference sequence). With V trimmed by 3 bases and J by 11 bases, 4 bases remained unmatched. The CDR3 runs 12 residues. CDR3 nucleotides: TGTGCCACCAGCAGTCATGGGACAGGGGCTTTCTTT. This encodes CATSSHGTGAFF.

This clonotype was recorded at least ten times. The genes are TRBV7-3 and TRBJ2-5; a possible D gene is TRBD2 (6 bases). V dropped 5 bases and J dropped 1 base, with 11 bases sitting between them. The CDR3 is made up of 14 amino acids. Germline loops: CDR1 SGHTA, CDR2 FQGTGA. The CDR3 is CASSKYGGQETQYF. The CDR3, as DNA: TGTGCCAGCAGCAAATACGGGGGCCAAGAGACCCAGTACTTC.

The chain employs TRBV20-1 and TRBJ1-1, with no clear D. The CDR3 runs to 13 residues. V lost 7 bases and J 1 base, leaving 13 bases between the germline ends. Looked up from germline, CDR1 is DFQATT and CDR2 is SNEGSKA (reference sequence). The CDR3 region is CSERWETNTEAFF. The CDR3, as DNA: TGCAGTGAGCGGTGGGAGACGAACACTGAAGCTTTCTTT.

This rearrangement joins TRBV25-1 to TRBJ1-1; no firm D call. The CDR3 loop spans 15 amino acids. CDR1 and CDR2 from the germline V gene are MGHDK and SYGVNS. Between the trimmed V and J ends, which lost 6 bases and 1 base, there was a span of 15 bases. The CDR3 sequence: CASSQDDLGNTEAFF. The CDR3 coding sequence is TGTGCCAGCAGCCAAGACGATCTGGGGAACACTGAAGCTTTCTTT.

The sample holds many counts of this clonotype. The genes are TRBV11-2 and TRBJ2-7, with 8 bases aligning to TRBD2. V was clipped by 5 bases and J by 7 bases; unmatched bases: 7. This CDR3 has 13 amino acids. Germline V gene sequence: CDR1 SGHAT, CDR2 FQNNGV. This chain's CDR3 is CASSVSGRREQYF. The CDR3, as DNA: TGTGCCAGCAGCGTAAGCGGGAGAAGGGAGCAGTACTTC.

This chain uses TRBV7-2 with TRBJ1-5; D remains unclear. Germline CDR1 reads SGHTA; CDR2 reads FQGNSA. The CDR3 covers 16 residues. V was cut by 5 bases and J by 0 bases, with 14 bases left in between. Here the CDR3 DNA reads TGTGCCAGCAGCCCCCGGTTCCGCCATAGCAATCAGCCCCAGCATTTT. Amino acid sequence: CASSPRFRHSNQPQHF. The full variable domain, with the rest looked up from reference TRBV7-2 and TRBJ1-5, is GAGVSQSPSNKVTEKGKDVELRCDPISGHTALYWYRQSLGQGLEFLIYFQGNSAPDKSGLPSDRFSAERTGGSVSTLTIQRTQQEDSAVYLCASSPRFRHSNQPQHFGDGTRLSIL.

The table lists this clonotype with many counts. CDR3 DNA: TGTGCCATCAGTGAGTCGATAGCGGAAGGCGAGACCCAGTACTTC. Amino acids: CAISESIAEGETQYF. The chain has TRBV10-3 and TRBJ2-5, with D perhaps TRBD2 (6 bases). From germline, CDR1 is ENHRY and CDR2 SYGVKD. The CDR3 covers 15 residues. V dropped 0 bases and J dropped 5 bases, with 13 bases sitting between them.

The rearrangement links TRBV12-3 or TRBV12-4 to TRBJ2-5; 7 nucleotides align to TRBD1. The CDR3 sequence is 15 residues long. The trim removed 3 bases at V and 5 bases at J, leaving 9 bases unmatched. The CDR3 bases are TGTGCCAGCAGTTTGACAGGGTATACGGGCGAGACCCAGTACTTC. Translation gives CASSLTGYTGETQYF.